Included here is one T cell receptor beta chain sequence, with context. Mismatch with germline at one junction end may stem from a read error. This sample is part of a study of blood T cells in healthy people across ages. Next came a second PCR, run for about 7 to 12 cycles, which used a sample-barcoded 5' primer along with a J-beta primer mix. TCRdb called the 5' RACE reads again in MiXCR, with one record for every CDR3 protein. The table includes more than 650,000 distinct CDR3 sequences, 25% to 30% detected once. The length of the CDR3 is 14 residues. The germline CDR1 and CDR2 sequences are LNHNV and YYDKDF (reference sequence). The sample was also linked to a second study, of T cells of mothers and their children.

The sequence was collected from a boy aged 5-17 years in good health. Sequencing was carried out using blood. The rearrangement uses TRBV15 and TRBJ1-4; no clear D gene. CDR3 coding DNA: TGTGCCACCACTCGATGGCCAACTAATGGAAAACTGTTTTTT. This encodes CATTRWPTNGKLFF.